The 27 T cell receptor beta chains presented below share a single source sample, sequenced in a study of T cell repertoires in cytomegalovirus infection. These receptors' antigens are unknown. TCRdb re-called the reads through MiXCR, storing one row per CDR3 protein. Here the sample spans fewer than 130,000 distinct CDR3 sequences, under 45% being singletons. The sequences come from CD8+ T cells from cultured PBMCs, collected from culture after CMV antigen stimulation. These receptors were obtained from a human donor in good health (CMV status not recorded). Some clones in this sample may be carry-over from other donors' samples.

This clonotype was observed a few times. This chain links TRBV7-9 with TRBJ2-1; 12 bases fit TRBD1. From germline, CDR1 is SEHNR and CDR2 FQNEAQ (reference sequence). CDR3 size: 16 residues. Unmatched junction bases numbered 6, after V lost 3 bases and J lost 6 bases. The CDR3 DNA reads TGTGCCAGCAGCTTGGGACAGGGGGCGATTCTCAATGAGCAGTTCTTC. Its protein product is CASSLGQGAILNEQFF. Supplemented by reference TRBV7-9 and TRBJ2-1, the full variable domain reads DTGVSQNPRHKITKRGQNVTFRCDPISEHNRLYWYRQTLGQGPEFLTYFQNEAQLEKSRLLSDRFSAERPKGSFSTLEIQRTEQGDSAMYLCASSLGQGAILNEQFFGPGTRLTVL.

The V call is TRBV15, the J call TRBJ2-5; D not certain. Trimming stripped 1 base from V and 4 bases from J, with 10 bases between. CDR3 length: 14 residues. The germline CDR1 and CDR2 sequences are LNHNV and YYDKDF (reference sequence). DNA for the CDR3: TGTGCCACCAGCAGAGGTACCTCCGGAGAGACCCAGTACTTC. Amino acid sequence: CATSRGTSGETQYF.

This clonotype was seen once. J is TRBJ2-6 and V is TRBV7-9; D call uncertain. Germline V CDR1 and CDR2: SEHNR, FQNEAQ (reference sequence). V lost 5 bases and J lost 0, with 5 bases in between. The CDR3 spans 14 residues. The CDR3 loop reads CASSTISGANVLTF. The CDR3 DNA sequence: TGTGCCAGCAGCACAATCTCTGGGGCCAACGTCCTGACTTTC.

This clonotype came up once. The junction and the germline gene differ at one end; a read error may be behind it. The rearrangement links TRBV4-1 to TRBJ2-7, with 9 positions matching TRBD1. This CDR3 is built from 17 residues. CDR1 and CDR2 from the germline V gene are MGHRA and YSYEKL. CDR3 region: CASSQDPGQGFPYEQYF. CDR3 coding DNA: TGTGCCAGCAGCCAAGATCCGGGACAGGGATTTCCCTACGAGCAGTACTTC.

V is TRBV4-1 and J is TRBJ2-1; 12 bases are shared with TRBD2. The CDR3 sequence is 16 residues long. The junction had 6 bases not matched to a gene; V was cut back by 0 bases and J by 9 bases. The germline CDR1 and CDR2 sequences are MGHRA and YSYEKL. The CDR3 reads CASSQDRLAGATEQFF. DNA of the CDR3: TGCGCCAGCAGCCAAGATCGACTAGCGGGGGCCACTGAGCAGTTCTTC.

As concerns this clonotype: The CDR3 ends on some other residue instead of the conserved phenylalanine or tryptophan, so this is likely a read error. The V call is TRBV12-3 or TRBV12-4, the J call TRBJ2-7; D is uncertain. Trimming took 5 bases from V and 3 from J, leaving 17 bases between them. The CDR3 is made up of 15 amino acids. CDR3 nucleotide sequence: TGTGCCAGCAGTCCCCCCTCCGTGAGGCTCTACGAGCAGTACCTC. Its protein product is CASSPPSVRLYEQYL.

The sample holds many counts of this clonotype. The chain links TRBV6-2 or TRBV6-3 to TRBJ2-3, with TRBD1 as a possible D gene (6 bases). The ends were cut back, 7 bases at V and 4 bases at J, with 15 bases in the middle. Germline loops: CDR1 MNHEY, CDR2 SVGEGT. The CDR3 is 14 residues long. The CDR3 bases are TGTGCCAGCACCTTGTCAGGGGCTGCAGATACGCAGTATTTT. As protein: CASTLSGAADTQYF.

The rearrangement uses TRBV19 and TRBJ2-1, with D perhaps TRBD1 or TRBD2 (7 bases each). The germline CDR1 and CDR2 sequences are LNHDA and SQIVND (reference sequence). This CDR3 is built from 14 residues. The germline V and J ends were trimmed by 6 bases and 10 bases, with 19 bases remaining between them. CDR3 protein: CASRYQGGANEQFF. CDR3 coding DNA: TGTGCCAGTAGATACCAGGGGGGGGCCAACGAGCAGTTCTTC.

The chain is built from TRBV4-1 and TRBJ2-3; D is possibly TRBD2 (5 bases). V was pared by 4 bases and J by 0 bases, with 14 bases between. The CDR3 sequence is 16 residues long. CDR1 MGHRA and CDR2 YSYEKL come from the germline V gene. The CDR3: CASSPPGGLSTDTQYF. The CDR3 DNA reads TGCGCCAGCAGCCCCCCCGGAGGACTCAGCACAGATACGCAGTATTTT.

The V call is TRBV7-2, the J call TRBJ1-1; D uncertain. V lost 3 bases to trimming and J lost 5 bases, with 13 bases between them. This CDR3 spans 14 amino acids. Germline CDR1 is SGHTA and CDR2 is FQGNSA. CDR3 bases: TGTGCCAGCAGCTTGCGGGTCCTAGGAACTGAAGCTTTCTTT. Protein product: CASSLRVLGTEAFF.

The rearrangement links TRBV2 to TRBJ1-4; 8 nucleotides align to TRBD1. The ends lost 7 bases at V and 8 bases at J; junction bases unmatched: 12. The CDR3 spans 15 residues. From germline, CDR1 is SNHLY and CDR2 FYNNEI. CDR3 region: CASTSLTGVREKLFF. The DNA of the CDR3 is TGTGCCAGCACCTCTCTGACAGGGGTACGCGAAAAACTGTTTTTT.

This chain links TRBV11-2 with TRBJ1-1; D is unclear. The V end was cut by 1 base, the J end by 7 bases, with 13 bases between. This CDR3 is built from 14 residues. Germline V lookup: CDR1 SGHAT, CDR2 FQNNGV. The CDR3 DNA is TGTGCCAGCAGCTTAGTTGCAGGTTTCATTGAAGCTTTCTTT. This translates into CASSLVAGFIEAFF.

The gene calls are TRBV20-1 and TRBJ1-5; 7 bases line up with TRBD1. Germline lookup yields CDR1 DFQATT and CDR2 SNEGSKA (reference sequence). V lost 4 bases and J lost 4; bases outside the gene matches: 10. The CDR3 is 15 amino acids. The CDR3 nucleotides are TGCAGTGCTAATACAGGGGAGGAGAGTAATCAGCCCCAGCATTTT. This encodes CSANTGEESNQPQHF.

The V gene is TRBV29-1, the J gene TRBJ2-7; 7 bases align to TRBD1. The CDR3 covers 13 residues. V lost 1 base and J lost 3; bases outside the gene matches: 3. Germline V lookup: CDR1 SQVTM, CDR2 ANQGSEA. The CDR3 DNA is TGCAGCGTTGAAGTGGGACAGCTCTACGAGCAGTACTTC. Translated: CSVEVGQLYEQYF.

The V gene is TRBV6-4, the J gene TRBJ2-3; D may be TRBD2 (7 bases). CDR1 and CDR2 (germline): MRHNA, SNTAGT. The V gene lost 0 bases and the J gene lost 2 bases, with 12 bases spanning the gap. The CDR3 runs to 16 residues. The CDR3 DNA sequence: TGTGCCAGCAGTGACTCGTCGGGGGGCCCCACAGATACGCAGTATTTT. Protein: CASSDSSGGPTDTQYF.

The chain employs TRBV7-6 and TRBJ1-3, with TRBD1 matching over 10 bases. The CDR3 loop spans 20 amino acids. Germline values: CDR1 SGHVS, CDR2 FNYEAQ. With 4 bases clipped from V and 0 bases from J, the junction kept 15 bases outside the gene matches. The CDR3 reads CASSSSMTGGPFFSGNTIYF. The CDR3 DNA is TGTGCCAGCAGCTCATCAATGACAGGGGGCCCCTTTTTCTCTGGAAACACCATATATTTT.

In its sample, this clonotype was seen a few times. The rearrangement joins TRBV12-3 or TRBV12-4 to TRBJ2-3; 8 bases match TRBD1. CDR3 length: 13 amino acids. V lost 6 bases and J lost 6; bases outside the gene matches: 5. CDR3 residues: CASRGQDVDTQYF. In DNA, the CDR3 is TGTGCCAGCAGGGGACAGGACGTGGATACGCAGTATTTT.

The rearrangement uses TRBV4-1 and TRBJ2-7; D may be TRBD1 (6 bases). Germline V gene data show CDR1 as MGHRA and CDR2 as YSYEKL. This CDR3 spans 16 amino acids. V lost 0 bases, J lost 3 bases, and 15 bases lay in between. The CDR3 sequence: CASSQEPRDNNYEQYF. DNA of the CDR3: TGCGCCAGCAGCCAAGAACCCCGGGACAATAACTACGAGCAGTACTTC.

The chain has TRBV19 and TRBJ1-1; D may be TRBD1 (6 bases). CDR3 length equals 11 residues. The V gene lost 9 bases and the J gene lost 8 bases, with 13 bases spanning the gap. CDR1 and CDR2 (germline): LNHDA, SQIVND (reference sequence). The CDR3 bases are TGTGCCAGCCAAGGGGGTAACGAAGCTTTCTTT. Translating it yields CASQGGNEAFF.

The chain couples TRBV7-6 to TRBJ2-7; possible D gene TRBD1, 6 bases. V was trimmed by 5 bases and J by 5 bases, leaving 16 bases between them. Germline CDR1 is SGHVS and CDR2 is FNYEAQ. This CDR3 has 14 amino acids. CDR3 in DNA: TGTGCCAGCAGCAACATACAGGGATTAGACGAGCAGTACTTC. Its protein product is CASSNIQGLDEQYF. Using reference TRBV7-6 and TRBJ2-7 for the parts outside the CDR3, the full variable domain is GAGVSQSPRYKVTKRGQDVALRCDPISGHVSLYWYRQALGQGPEFLTYFNYEAQQDKSGLPNDRFSAERPEGSISTLTIQRTEQRDSAMYRCASSNIQGLDEQYFGPGTRLTVT.

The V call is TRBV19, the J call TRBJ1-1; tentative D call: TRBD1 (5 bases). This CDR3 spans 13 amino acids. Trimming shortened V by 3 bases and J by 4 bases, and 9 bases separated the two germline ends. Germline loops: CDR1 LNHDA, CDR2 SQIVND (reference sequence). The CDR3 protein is CASSIRQSTEAFF. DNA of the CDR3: TGTGCCAGTAGTATTAGACAGTCCACTGAAGCTTTCTTT.

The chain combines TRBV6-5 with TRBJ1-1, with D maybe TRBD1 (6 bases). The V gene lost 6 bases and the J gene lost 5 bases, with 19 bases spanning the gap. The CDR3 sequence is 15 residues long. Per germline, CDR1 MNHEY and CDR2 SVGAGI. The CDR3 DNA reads TGTGCCAGCAGACTTTCTCCGAGGGGGGGAACTGAAGCTTTCTTT. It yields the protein CASRLSPRGGTEAFF.

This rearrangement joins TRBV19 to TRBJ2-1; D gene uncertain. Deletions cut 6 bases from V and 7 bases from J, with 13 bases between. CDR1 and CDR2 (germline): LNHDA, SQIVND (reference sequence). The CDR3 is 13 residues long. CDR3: CASRLSHDNEQFF. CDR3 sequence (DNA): TGTGCCAGTAGGCTATCACACGATAATGAGCAGTTCTTC.

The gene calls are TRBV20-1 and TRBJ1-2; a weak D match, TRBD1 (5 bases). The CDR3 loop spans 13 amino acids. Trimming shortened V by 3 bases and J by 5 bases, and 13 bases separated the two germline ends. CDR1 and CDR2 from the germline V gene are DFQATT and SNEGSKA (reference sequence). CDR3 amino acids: CSASPEGYYGYTF. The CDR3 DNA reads TGCAGTGCTAGTCCGGAGGGGTATTATGGCTACACCTTC.

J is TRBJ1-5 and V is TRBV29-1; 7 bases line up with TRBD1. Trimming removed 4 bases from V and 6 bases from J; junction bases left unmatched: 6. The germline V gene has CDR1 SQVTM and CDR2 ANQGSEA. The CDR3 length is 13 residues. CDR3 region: CSVGQGDGQPQHF. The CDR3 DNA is TGCAGCGTTGGACAGGGAGATGGTCAGCCCCAGCATTTT. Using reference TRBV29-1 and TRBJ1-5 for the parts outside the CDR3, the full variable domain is SAVISQKPSRDICQRGTSLTIQCQVDSQVTMMFWYRQQPGQSLTLIATANQGSEATYESGFVIDKFPISRPNLTFSTLTVSNMSPEDSSIYLCSVGQGDGQPQHFGDGTRLSIL.

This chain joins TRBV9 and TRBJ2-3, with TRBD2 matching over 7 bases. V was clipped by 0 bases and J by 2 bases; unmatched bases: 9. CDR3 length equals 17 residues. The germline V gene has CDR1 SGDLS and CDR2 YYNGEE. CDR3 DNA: TGTGCCAGCAGCGTAGGATCGGGACTATACACCACAGATACGCAGTATTTT. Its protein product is CASSVGSGLYTTDTQYF.

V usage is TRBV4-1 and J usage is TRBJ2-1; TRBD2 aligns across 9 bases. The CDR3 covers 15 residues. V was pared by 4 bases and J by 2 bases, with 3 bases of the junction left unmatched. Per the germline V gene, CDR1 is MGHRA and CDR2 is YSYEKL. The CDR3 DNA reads TGCGCCAGCAGCCGACTAGCGGTCCCCTACAATGAGCAGTTCTTC. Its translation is CASSRLAVPYNEQFF.